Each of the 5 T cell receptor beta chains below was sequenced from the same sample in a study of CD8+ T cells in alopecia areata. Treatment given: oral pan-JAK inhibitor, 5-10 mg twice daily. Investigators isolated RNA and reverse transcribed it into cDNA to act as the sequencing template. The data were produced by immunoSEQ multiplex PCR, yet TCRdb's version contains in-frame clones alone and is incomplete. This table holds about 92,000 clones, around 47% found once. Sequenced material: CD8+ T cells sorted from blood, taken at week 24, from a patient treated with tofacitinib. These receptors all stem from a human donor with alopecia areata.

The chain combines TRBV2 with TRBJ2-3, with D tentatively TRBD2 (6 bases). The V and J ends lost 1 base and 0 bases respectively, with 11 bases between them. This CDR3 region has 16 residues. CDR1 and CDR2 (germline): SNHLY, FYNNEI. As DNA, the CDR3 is TGTGCCAGCAGTGAAGGGAGCGGGCCTAGCACAGATACGCAGTATTTT. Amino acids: CASSEGSGPSTDTQYF.

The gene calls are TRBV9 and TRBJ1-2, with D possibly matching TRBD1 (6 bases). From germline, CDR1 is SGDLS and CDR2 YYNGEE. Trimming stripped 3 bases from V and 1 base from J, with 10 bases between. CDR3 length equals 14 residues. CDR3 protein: CASSGEGGNYGYTF. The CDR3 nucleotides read TGTGCCAGCAGCGGCGAAGGGGGTAACTATGGCTACACCTTC.

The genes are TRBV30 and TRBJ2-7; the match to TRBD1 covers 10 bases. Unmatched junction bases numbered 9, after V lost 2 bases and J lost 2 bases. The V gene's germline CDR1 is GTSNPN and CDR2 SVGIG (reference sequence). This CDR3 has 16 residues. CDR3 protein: CAWSPRGQGMPYEQYF. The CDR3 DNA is TGTGCCTGGAGTCCCCGGGGACAGGGGATGCCCTACGAGCAGTACTTC.

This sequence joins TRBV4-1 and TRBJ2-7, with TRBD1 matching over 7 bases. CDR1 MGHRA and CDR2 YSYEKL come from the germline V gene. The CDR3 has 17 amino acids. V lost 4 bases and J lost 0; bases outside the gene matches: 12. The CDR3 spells CASSPNVHRGYSYEQYF. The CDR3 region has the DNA TGCGCCAGCAGCCCTAATGTCCACAGGGGTTACTCCTACGAGCAGTACTTC.

CDR3 in amino acids: CASTGRGSVQETQYF. CDR3 sequence (DNA): TGTGCCAGCACTGGGCGGGGATCGGTGCAAGAGACCCAGTACTTC. V and J are TRBV13 and TRBJ2-5, with D possibly matching TRBD2 (6 bases). The V gene lost 7 bases and the J gene lost 2 bases, with 17 bases spanning the gap. CDR3 size: 15 residues. Germline CDR1 is PRHDT and CDR2 is FYEKMQ (reference sequence).